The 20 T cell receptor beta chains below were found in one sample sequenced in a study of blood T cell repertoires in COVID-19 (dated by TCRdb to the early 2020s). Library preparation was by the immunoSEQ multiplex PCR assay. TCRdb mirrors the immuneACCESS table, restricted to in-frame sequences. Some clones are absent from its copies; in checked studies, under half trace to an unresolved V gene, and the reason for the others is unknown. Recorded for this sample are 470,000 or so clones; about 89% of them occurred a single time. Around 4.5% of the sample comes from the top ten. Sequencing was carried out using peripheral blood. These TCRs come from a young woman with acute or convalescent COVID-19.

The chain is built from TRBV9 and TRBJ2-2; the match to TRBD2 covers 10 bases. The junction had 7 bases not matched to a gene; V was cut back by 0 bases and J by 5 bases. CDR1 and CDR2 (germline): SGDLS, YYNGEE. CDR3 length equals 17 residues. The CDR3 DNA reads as TGTGCCAGCAGCGTAGTGGCTAGCGGGGGTCGAACCGGGGAGCTGTTTTTT. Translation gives CASSVVASGGRTGELFF. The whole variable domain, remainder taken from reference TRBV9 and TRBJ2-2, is DSGVTQTPKHLITATGQRVTLRCSPRSGDLSVYWYQQSLDQGLQFLIQYYNGEERAKGNILERFSAQQFPDLHSELNLSSLELGDSALYFCASSVVASGGRTGELFFGEGSRLTVL.

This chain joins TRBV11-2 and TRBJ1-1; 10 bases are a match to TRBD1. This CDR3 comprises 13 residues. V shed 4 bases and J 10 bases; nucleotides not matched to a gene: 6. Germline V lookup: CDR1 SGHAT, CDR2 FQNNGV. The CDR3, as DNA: TGTGCCAGCAGCTCGGACAGGGGGGATGCAGCTTTCTTT. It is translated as CASSSDRGDAAFF.

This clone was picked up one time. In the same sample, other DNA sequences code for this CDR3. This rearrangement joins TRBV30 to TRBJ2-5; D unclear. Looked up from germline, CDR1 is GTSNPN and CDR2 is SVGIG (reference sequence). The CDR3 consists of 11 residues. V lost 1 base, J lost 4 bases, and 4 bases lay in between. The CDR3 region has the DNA TGTGCCTGGAGTGCCGGAGAGACCCAGTACTTC. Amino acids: CAWSAGETQYF.

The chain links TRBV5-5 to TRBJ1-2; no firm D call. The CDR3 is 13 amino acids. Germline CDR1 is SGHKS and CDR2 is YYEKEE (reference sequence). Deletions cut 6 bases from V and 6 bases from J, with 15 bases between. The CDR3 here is CASMGVGRDGYTF. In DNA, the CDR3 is TGTGCCAGCATGGGAGTCGGCCGTGATGGCTACACCTTC.

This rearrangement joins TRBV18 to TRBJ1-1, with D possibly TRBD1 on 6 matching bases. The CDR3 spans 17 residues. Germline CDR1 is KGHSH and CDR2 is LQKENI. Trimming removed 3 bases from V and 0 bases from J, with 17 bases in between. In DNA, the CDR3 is TGTGCCAGCTCACCTGGGTTGGGACACTCAATGAACACTGAAGCTTTCTTT. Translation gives CASSPGLGHSMNTEAFF.

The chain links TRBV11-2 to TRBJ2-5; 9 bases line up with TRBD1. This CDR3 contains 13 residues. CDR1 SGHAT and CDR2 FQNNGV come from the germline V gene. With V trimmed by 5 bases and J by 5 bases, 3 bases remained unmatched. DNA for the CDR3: TGTGCCAGCAGCGGGGACAGGGAGGAGACCCAGTACTTC. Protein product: CASSGDREETQYF.

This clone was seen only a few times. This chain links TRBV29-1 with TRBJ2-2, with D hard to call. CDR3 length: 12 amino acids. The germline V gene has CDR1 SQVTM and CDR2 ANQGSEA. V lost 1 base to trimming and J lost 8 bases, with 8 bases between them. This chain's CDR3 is CSVEGVAGELFF. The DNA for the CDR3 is TGCAGCGTTGAAGGGGTAGCAGGGGAGCTGTTTTTT.

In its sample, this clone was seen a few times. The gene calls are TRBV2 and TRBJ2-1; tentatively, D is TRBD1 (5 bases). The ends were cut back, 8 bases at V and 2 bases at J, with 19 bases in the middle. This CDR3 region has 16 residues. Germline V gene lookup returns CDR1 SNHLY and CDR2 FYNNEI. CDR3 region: CASSQRGAQTYNEQFF. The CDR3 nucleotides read TGTGCCAGCTCACAAAGGGGCGCGCAAACCTACAATGAGCAGTTCTTC.

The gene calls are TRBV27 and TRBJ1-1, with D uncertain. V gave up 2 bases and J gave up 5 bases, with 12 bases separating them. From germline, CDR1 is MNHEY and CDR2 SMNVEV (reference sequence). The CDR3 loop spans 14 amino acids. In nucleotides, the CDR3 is TGTGCCAGCAGTTTAATTTTTGAGGAGACTGAAGCTTTCTTT. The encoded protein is CASSLIFEETEAFF.

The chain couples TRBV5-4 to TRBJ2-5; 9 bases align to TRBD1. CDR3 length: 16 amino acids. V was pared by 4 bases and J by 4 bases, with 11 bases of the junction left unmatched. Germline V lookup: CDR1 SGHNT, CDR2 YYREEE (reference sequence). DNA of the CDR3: TGTGCCAGCAGCCGCGGCGGGACAGGGTTGCGAGAGACCCAGTACTTC. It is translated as CASSRGGTGLRETQYF.

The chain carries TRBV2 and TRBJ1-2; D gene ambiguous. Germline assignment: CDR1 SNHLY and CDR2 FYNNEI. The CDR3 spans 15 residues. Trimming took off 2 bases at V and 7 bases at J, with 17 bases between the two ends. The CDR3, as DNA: TGTGCCAGCAGTGAAATCCCGGTAAATCGTCGTGGCTACACCTTC. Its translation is CASSEIPVNRRGYTF.

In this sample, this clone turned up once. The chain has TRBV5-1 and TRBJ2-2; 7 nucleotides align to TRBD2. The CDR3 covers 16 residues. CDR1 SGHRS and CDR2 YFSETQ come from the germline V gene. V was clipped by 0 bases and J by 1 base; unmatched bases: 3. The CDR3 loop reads CASSLVVAGNTGELFF. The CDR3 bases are TGCGCCAGCAGCTTGGTGGTAGCGGGGAACACCGGGGAGCTGTTTTTT.

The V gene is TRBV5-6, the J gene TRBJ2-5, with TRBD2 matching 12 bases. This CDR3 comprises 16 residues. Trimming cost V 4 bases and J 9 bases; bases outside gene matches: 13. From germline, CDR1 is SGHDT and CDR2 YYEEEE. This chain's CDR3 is CASSLTTPSGGESQYF. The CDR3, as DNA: TGTGCCAGCAGCCTGACAACTCCTAGCGGGGGGGAGTCCCAGTACTTC.

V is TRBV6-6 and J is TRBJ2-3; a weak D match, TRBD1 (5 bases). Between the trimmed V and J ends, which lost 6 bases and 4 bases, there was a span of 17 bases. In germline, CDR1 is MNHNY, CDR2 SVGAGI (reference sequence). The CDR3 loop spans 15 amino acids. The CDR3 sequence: CASRNRDSGSDTQYF. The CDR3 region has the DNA TGTGCCAGCAGGAACCGCGACAGTGGGTCAGATACGCAGTATTTT.

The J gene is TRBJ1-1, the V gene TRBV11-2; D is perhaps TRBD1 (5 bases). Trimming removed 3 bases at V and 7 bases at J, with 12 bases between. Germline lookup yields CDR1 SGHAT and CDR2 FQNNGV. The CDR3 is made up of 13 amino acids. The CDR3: CASSLDIRGEAFF. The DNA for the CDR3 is TGTGCCAGCAGCTTGGATATAAGGGGTGAAGCTTTCTTT.

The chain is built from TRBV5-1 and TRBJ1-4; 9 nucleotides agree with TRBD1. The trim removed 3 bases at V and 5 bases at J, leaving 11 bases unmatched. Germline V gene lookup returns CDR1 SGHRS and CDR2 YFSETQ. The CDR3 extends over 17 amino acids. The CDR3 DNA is TGCGCCAGCAGCTCCTCCGGCTGGACAGGGGAAAATGAAAAACTGTTTTTT. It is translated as CASSSSGWTGENEKLFF.

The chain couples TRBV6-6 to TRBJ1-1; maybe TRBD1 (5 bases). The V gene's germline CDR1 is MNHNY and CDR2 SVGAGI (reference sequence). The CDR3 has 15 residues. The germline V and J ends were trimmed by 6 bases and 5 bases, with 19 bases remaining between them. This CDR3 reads CASRDGKGLVTEAFF. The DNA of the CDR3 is TGTGCCAGCAGGGATGGAAAGGGGCTAGTTACTGAAGCTTTCTTT.

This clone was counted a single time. The CDR3 loop is CASSQTGVNNQPQHF. CDR3 coding DNA: TGTGCCAGCAGTCAAACAGGGGTAAACAATCAGCCCCAGCATTTT. The gene calls are TRBV6-5 and TRBJ1-5; 7 positions agree with TRBD1. CDR1 and CDR2 (germline): MNHEY, SVGAGI. V lost 5 bases, J lost 3 bases, and 7 bases stayed unmatched. The CDR3 consists of 15 residues.

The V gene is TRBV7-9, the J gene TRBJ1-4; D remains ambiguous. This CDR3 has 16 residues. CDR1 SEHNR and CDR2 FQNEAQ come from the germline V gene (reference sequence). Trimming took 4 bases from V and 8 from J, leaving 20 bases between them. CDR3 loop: CASSSREPESREKLFF. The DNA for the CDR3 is TGTGCCAGCAGCTCGCGGGAACCAGAAAGCAGGGAAAAACTGTTTTTT. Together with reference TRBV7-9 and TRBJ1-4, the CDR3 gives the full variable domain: DTGVSQNPRHKITKRGQNVTFRCDPISEHNRLYWYRQTLGQGPEFLTYFQNEAQLEKSRLLSDRFSAERPKGSFSTLEIQRTEQGDSAMYLCASSSREPESREKLFFGSGTQLSVL.

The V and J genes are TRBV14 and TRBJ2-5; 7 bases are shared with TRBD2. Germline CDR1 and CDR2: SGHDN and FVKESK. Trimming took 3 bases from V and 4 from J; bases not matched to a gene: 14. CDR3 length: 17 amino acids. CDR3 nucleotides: TGTGCCAGCAGCCATCTGGGACTACAGCGGGGCGCAGAGACCCAGTACTTC. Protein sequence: CASSHLGLQRGAETQYF. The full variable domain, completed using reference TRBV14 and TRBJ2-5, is EAGVTQFPSHSVIEKGQTVTLRCDPISGHDNLYWYRRVMGKEIKFLLHFVKESKQDESGMPNNRFLAERTGGTYSTLKVQPAELEDSGVYFCASSHLGLQRGAETQYFGPGTRLLVL.